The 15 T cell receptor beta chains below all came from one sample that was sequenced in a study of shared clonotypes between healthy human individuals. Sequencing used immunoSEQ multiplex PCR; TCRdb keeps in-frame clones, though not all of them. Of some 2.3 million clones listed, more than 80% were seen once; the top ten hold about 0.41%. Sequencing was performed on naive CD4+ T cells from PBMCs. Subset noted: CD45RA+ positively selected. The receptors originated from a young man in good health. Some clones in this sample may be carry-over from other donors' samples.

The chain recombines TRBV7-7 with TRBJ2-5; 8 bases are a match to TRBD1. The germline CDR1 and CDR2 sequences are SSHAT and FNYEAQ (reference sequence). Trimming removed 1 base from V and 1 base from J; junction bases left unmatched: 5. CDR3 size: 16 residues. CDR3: CASSLGGTGFQETQYF. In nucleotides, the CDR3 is TGTGCCAGCAGCTTAGGAGGGACAGGCTTCCAAGAGACCCAGTACTTC.

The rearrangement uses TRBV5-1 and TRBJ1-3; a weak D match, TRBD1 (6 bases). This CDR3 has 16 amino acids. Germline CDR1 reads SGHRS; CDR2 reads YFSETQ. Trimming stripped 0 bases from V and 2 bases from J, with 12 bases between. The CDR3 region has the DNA TGCGCCAGCAGCTTGGGGCTTGACAGGACTGGAAACACCATATATTTT. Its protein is CASSLGLDRTGNTIYF.

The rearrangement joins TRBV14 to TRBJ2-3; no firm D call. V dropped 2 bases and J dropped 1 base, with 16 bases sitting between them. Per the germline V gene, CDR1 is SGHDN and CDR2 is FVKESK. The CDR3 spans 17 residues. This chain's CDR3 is CASSQSSPGLRTDTQYF. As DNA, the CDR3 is TGTGCCAGCAGCCAATCCTCACCGGGCCTCCGCACAGATACGCAGTATTTT.

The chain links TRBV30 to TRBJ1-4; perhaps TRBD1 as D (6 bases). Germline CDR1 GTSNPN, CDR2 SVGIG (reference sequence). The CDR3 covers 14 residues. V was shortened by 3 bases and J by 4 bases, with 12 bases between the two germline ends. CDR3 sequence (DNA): TGTGCCTGGAGCCCACAGGGAGTTAATGAAAAACTGTTTTTT. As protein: CAWSPQGVNEKLFF. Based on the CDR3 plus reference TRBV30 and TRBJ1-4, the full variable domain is SQTIHQWPATLVQPVGSPLSLECTVEGTSNPNLYWYRQAAGRGLQLLFYSVGIGQISSEVPQNLSASRPQDRQFILSSKKLLLSDSGFYLCAWSPQGVNEKLFFGSGTQLSVL.

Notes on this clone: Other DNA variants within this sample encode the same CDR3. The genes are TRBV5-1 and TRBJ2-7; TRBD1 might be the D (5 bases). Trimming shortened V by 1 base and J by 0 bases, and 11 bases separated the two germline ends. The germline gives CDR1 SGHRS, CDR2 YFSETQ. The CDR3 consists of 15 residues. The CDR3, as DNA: TGCGCCAGCAGCTTGACTGGGGCTAGCTCCTACGAGCAGTACTTC. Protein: CASSLTGASSYEQYF.

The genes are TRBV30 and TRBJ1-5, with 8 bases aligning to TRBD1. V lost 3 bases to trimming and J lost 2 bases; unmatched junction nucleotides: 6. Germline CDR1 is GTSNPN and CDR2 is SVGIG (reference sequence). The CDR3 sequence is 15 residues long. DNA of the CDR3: TGTGCCTGGAGAATTACAGGGGGAGGCAATCAGCCCCAGCATTTT. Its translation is CAWRITGGGNQPQHF. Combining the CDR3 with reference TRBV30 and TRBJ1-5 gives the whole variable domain SQTIHQWPATLVQPVGSPLSLECTVEGTSNPNLYWYRQAAGRGLQLLFYSVGIGQISSEVPQNLSASRPQDRQFILSSKKLLLSDSGFYLCAWRITGGGNQPQHFGDGTRLSIL.

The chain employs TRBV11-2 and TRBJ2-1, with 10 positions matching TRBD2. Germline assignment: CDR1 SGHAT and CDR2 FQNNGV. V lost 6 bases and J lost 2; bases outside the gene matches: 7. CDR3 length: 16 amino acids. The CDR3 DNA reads TGTGCCAGCAGGCGACTAGCGGGCCTCGCCTACAATGAGCAGTTCTTC. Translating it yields CASRRLAGLAYNEQFF.

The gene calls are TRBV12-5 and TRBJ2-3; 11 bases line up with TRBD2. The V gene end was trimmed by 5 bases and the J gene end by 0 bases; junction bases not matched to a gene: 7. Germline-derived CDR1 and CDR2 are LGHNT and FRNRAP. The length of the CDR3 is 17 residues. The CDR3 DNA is TGTGCTAGTGGTCTGAGCGGGACTAGCGGTAGCACAGATACGCAGTATTTT. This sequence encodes CASGLSGTSGSTDTQYF.

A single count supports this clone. CDR3 coding DNA: TGTGCCAGCAGTTCCGGACAGGGGATCGGGCGCGAGCAGTACTTC. Translated: CASSSGQGIGREQYF. This rearrangement joins TRBV28 to TRBJ2-7, with 9 bases aligning to TRBD1. CDR1 and CDR2 (germline): MDHEN, SYDVKM. The CDR3 totals 15 residues. Trimming removed 4 bases from V and 6 bases from J; junction bases left unmatched: 10. Full variable domain (remainder filled in from reference TRBV28 and TRBJ2-7): DVKVTQSSRYLVKRTGEKVFLECVQDMDHENMFWYRQDPGLGLRLIYFSYDVKMKEKGDIPEGYSVSREKKERFSLILESASTNQTSMYLCASSSGQGIGREQYFGPGTRLTVT.

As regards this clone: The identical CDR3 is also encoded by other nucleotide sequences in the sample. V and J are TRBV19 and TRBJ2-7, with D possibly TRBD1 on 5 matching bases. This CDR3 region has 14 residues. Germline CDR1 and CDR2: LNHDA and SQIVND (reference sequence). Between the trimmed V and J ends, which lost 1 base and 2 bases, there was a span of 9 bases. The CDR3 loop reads CASSIGGGAYEQYF. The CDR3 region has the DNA TGTGCCAGTAGTATAGGGGGCGGAGCCTACGAGCAGTACTTC.

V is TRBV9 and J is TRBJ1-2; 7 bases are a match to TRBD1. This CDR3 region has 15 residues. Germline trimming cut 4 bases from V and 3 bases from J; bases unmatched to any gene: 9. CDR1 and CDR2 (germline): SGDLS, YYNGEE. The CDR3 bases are TGTGCCAGCAGCCCCCACCGGGACAGCCACTATGGCTACACCTTC. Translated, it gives CASSPHRDSHYGYTF.

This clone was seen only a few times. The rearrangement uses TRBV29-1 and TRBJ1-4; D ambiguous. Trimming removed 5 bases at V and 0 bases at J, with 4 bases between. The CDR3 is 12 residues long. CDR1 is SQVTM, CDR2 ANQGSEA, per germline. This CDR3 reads CSVRATNEKLFF. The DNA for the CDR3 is TGCAGCGTTAGAGCAACTAATGAAAAACTGTTTTTT.

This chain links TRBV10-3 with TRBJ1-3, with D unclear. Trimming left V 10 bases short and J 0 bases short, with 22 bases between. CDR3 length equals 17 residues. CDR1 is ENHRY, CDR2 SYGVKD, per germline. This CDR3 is CATSIGQDLGSGNTIYF. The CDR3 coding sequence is TGTGCCACCTCCATAGGGCAGGACTTGGGCTCTGGAAACACCATATATTTT.

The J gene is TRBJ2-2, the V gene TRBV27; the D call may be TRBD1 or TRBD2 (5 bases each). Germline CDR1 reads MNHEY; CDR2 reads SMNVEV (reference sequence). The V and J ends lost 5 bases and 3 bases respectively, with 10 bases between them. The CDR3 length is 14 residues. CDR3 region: CASSLEGYTGELFF. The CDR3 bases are TGTGCCAGCAGTCTCGAGGGGTACACCGGGGAGCTGTTTTTT.

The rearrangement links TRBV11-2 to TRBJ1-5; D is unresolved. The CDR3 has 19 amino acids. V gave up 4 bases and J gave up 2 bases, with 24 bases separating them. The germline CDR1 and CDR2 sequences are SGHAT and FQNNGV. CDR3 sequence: CASSSPPGFGVIGNQPQHF. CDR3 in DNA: TGTGCCAGCAGCTCTCCACCCGGGTTCGGAGTGATCGGCAATCAGCCCCAGCATTTT.